This TCR beta chain was observed in a study of cytomegalovirus exposure and HLA in healthy donors. Study context: Out of about 179 million T cells, an earlier analysis found fewer than 140 million unique TCR beta sequences in total. Study outcomes and limitations: Per published reports, the classifier diagnosed cytomegalovirus status with high specificity and sensitivity. Apparent HLA restriction characterized most CMV-associated TCR beta chains in a later analysis. TCR beta V- and J-gene trimming, according to a later analysis, was linked to a missense DCLRE1C variant.

CDR1 is KGHSH and CDR2 is LQKENI in the germline V gene. Trimming removed 3 bases from V and 0 bases from J, with 11 bases in between. The CDR3 contains 16 residues. Primers: 60 Vbeta forward and 13 Jbeta reverse. Libraries were prepared by immunoSEQ multiplex PCR; TCRdb keeps only in-frame clonotypes and omits some of them. The sample includes about 70,000 clones. With respect to this clone: The antigen remains unidentified.

This receptor was obtained from a female donor in good health and CMV-seropositive. V gene TRBV18 combines with J gene TRBJ2-2; D is uncertain. Sequencing input: PBMCs. CDR3 nucleotides: TGTGCCAGCTCACCCCTCACGACATCGAACACCGGGGAGCTGTTTTTT. Amino acid sequence: CASSPLTTSNTGELFF.